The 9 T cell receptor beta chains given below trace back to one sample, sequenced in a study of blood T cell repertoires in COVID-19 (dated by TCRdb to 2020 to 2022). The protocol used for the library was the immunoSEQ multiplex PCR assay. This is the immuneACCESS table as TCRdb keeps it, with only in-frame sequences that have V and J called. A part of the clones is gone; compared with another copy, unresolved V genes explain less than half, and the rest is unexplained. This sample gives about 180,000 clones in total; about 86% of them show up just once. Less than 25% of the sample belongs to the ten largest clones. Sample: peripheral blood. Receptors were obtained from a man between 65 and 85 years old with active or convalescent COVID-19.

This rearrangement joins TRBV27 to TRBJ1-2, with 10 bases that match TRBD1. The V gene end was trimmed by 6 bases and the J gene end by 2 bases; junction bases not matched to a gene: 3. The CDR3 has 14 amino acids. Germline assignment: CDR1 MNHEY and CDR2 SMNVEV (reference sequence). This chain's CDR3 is CASRGTGANYGYTF. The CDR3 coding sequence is TGTGCCAGCAGAGGGACAGGGGCGAACTATGGCTACACCTTC.

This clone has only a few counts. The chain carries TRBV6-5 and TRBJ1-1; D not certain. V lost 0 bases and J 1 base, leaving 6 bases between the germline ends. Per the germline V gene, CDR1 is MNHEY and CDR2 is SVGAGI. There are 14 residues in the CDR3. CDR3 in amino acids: CASSYSGANTEAFF. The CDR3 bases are TGTGCCAGCAGTTACTCGGGAGCGAACACTGAAGCTTTCTTT.

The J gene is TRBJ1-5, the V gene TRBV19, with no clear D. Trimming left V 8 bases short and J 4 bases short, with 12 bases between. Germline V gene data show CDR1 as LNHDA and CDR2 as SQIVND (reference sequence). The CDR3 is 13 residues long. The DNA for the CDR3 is TGTGCCAGTCAGGTCCGCCCTAATCAGCCCCAGCATTTT. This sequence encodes CASQVRPNQPQHF.

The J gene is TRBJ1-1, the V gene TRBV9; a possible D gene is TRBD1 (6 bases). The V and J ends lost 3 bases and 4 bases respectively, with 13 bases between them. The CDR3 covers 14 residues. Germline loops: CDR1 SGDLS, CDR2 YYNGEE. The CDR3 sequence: CASSGTGWGTEAFF. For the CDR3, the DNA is TGTGCCAGCAGCGGAACAGGGTGGGGCACTGAAGCTTTCTTT.

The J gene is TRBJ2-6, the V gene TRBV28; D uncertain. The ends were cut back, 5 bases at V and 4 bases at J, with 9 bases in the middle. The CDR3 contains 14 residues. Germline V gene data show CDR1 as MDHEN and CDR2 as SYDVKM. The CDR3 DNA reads TGTGCCAGCAGTACCCCGGTAGGGGCCAACGTCCTGACTTTC. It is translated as CASSTPVGANVLTF.

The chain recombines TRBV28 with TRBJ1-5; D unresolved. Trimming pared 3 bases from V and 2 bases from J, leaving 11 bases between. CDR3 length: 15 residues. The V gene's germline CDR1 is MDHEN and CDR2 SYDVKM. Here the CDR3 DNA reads TGTGCCAGCAGTTTTGACCGGAGGGGCAATCAGCCCCAGCATTTT. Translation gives CASSFDRRGNQPQHF.

This CDR3 is CASSLGVGGPYNEQFF. The CDR3 DNA follows: TGCGCCAGCAGCTTGGGGGTGGGAGGCCCCTACAATGAGCAGTTCTTC. The chain joins TRBV5-1 to TRBJ2-1; possibly TRBD2 for D (6 bases). This CDR3 region has 16 residues. Per the germline V gene, CDR1 is SGHRS and CDR2 is YFSETQ. V was trimmed by 0 bases and J by 2 bases, leaving 12 bases between them.

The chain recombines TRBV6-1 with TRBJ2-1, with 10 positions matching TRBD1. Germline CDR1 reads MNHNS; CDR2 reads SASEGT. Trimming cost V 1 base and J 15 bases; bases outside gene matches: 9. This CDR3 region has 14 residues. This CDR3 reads CASSEGMDRGSMFF. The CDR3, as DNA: TGTGCCAGCAGTGAAGGCATGGACAGGGGGTCCATGTTCTTC.

The CDR3 region is CASSPRAGVTNEKLFF. Written as DNA, the CDR3 is TGTGCCAGCTCACCAAGGGCAGGGGTGACTAATGAAAAACTGTTTTTT. V usage is TRBV18 and J usage is TRBJ1-4; perhaps TRBD1 as D (6 bases). V was clipped by 2 bases and J by 2 bases, with 12 bases between them. Germline V gene sequence: CDR1 KGHSH, CDR2 LQKENI. The CDR3 is 16 residues long.